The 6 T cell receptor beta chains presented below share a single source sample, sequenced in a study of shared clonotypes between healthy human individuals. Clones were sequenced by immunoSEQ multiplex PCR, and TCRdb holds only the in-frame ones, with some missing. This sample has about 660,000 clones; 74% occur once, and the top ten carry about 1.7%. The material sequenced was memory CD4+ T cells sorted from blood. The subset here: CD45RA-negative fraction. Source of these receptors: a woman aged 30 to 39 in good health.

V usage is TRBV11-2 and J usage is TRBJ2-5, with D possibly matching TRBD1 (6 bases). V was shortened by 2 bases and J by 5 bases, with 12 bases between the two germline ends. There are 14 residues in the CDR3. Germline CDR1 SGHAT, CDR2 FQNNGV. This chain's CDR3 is CASSLQGPVETQYF. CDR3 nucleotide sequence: TGTGCCAGCAGCTTACAGGGGCCGGTGGAGACCCAGTACTTC.

CDR3: CASSAQLAGGPETQYF. In DNA, the CDR3 is TGTGCCAGCAGTGCCCAACTAGCGGGAGGGCCAGAGACCCAGTACTTC. The genes are TRBV2 and TRBJ2-5; TRBD2 matches at 13 bases. The CDR3 totals 16 residues. The V segment lost 4 bases and the J segment 4 bases; nucleotides outside the gene matches: 6. Germline V gene data show CDR1 as SNHLY and CDR2 as FYNNEI.

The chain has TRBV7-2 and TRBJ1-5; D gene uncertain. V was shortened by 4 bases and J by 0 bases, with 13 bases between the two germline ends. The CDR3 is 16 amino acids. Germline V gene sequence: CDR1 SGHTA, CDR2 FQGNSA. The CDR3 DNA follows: TGTGCCAGCAGCTCGACGGCCCTCATTAGCAATCAGCCCCAGCATTTT. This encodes CASSSTALISNQPQHF.

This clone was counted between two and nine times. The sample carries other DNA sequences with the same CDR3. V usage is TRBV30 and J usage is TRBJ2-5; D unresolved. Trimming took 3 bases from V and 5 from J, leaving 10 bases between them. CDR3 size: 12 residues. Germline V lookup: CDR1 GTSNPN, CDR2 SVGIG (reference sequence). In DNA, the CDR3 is TGTGCCTGGAGCGTCCGCCGGGAGACCCAGTACTTC. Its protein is CAWSVRRETQYF.

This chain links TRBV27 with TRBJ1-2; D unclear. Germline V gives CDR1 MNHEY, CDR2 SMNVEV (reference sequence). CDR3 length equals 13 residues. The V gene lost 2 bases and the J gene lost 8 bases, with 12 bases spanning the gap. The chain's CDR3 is CASSLQMAGGYTF. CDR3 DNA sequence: TGTGCCAGCAGTTTACAAATGGCGGGAGGCTACACCTTC.

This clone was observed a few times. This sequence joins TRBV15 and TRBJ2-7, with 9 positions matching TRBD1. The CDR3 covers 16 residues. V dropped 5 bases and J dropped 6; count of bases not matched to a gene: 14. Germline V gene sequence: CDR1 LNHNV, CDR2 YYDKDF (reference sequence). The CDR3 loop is CATSLPGTGFAGEQYF. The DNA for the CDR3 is TGTGCCACCAGCTTACCCGGGACAGGGTTTGCTGGCGAGCAGTACTTC.